This T cell receptor (beta chain) stems from a study of blood T cell repertoires in COVID-19. Study-level background: Samples came from the United States, Italy and Spain, spanning acute and convalescent COVID-19. In each case, the material was cDNA or gDNA derived from T cells, B-cell-depleted T cells, or PBMCs.

The CDR3 contains 13 residues. V lost 4 bases and J 5 bases, leaving 12 bases between the germline ends. Germline V gives CDR1 SGHNT, CDR2 YENEEA. Authors' data handling: Researchers report that nucleated cell counts were estimated from reference gene primer amplification. Sequenced by immunoSEQ multiplex PCR; TCRdb stores in-frame clones only, minus some. The V and J calls and clone size were taken over from that table, and D and trimming were inferred from the DNA. The repertoire has around 16,000 clones, around 80% of them found once; the top ten carry less than 20%. This chain links TRBV11-3 with TRBJ2-7, with D perhaps TRBD1 (5 bases). The TCR originated in a human donor in a cohort sampled during active COVID-19. The sequenced material came from peripheral blood. As DNA, the CDR3 is TGTGCCAGCAGCTGGGCAGGGCACCACGAGCAGTACTTC. Encoded protein: CASSWAGHHEQYF.